Presented here are 25 T cell receptor beta chains from one specimen sequenced in a study of blood T cell dynamics during melanoma immunotherapy. Libraries were prepared by immunoSEQ multiplex PCR; TCRdb keeps only in-frame clonotypes and omits some of them. The sample shows around 5,000 clones, about 80% of them seen only once. Time point specified: week 3, after first cycle of checkpoint inhibitor. Sequencing used blood, obtained from a patient treated with checkpoint blockade. The receptors derive from a human donor with melanoma.

The genes are TRBV9 and TRBJ2-1; 8 bases match TRBD2. The CDR3 consists of 15 residues. V was clipped by 6 bases and J by 0 bases; unmatched bases: 5. The germline gives CDR1 SGDLS, CDR2 YYNGEE. This chain's CDR3 is CASTVSGSSYNEQFF. The DNA of the CDR3 is TGTGCCAGCACCGTGAGCGGGAGCTCCTACAATGAGCAGTTCTTC.

The rearrangement uses TRBV6-6 and TRBJ1-3; D gene uncertain. The CDR3 contains 15 residues. The V gene's germline CDR1 is MNHNY and CDR2 SVGAGI (reference sequence). The V end was cut by 2 bases, the J end by 2 bases, with 10 bases between. The CDR3 bases are TGTGCCAGCAGTTACCGTGACGGTACTGGAAACACCATATATTTT. Its translation: CASSYRDGTGNTIYF.

CDR3 coding DNA: TGTGCCAGCTCACCAACGCCACAGGGGGGAAACACCATATATTTT. It translates to CASSPTPQGGNTIYF. J is TRBJ1-3 and V is TRBV18, with TRBD1 identical over 7 bases. Germline loops: CDR1 KGHSH, CDR2 LQKENI. CDR3 size: 15 residues. V lost 2 bases and J lost 4; bases outside the gene matches: 5.

The DNA for the CDR3 is TGTGCCAGCAGTCCGGGGTTTAACTATGGCTACACCTTC. Its protein product is CASSPGFNYGYTF. This chain joins TRBV27 and TRBJ1-2; D is unclear. The V end lost 5 bases, the J end lost 1 base, and 8 bases lay between the germline ends. The CDR3 spans 13 residues. CDR1 is MNHEY, CDR2 SMNVEV, per germline (reference sequence).

This clone was recorded a few times. The rearrangement links TRBV7-2 to TRBJ2-7; D call uncertain. CDR1 SGHTA and CDR2 FQGNSA come from the germline V gene. This CDR3 region has 14 residues. V dropped 1 base and J dropped 0 bases, with 7 bases sitting between them. CDR3 amino acids: CASSLVWSSYEQYF. CDR3 nucleotides: TGTGCCAGCAGCTTAGTCTGGTCCTCCTACGAGCAGTACTTC.

CDR3 DNA sequence: TGTGCCAGCAGCTTGGAGACTAGCGGGAGTTACGAGCAGTACTTC. Translated, it gives CASSLETSGSYEQYF. The chain combines TRBV5-4 with TRBJ2-7; TRBD2 matches 12 bases. Germline assignment: CDR1 SGHNT and CDR2 YYREEE (reference sequence). The J segment lost 4 bases and the V segment lost 0 bases, leaving 2 bases of the junction unmatched. The CDR3 has 15 amino acids.

The genes are TRBV7-6 and TRBJ2-7; TRBD2 is a possible D gene (6 bases). The V gene lost 5 bases and the J gene lost 4 bases, with 9 bases spanning the gap. CDR1 is SGHVS and CDR2 is FNYEAQ in the germline V gene. The CDR3 length is 12 residues. The CDR3 bases are TGTGCCAGCAGCGAAAGCGGGTACGAGCAGTACTTC. Translation: CASSESGYEQYF.

J is TRBJ1-4 and V is TRBV11-3, with TRBD1 identical over 8 bases. Germline V gene sequence: CDR1 SGHNT, CDR2 YENEEA. This CDR3 is 18 amino acids long. Trimming took 0 bases from V and 7 from J; bases not matched to a gene: 13. CDR3 in amino acids: CASSLDRGEQGVSEKLFF. In nucleotides, the CDR3 is TGTGCCAGCAGCTTAGACCGGGGGGAACAGGGGGTAAGTGAAAAACTGTTTTTT.

The chain combines TRBV19 with TRBJ1-5, with 7 bases that match TRBD1. CDR3 size: 13 residues. Per the germline V gene, CDR1 is LNHDA and CDR2 is SQIVND (reference sequence). V lost 9 bases, J lost 5 bases, and 7 bases stayed unmatched. CDR3 protein: CARGPDRDQPQHF. The DNA for the CDR3 is TGTGCCAGGGGACCCGACAGGGATCAGCCCCAGCATTTT. Complete variable domain (other parts from reference TRBV19 and TRBJ1-5): DGGITQSPKYLFRKEGQNVTLSCEQNLNHDAMYWYRQDPGQGLRLIYYSQIVNDFQKGDIAEGYSVSREKKESFPLTVTSAQKNPTAFYLCARGPDRDQPQHFGDGTRLSIL.

The chain uses TRBV4-1 and TRBJ2-7, with TRBD1 matching 8 bases. The length of the CDR3 is 16 residues. Germline V gene sequence: CDR1 MGHRA, CDR2 YSYEKL. With V trimmed by 1 base and J by 2 bases, 7 bases remained unmatched. Written as DNA, the CDR3 is TGCGCCAGCAGCCAAGGCCGGACAGGGAAAACCTACGAGCAGTACTTC. Translation: CASSQGRTGKTYEQYF.

The V and J genes are TRBV7-9 and TRBJ1-6; no clear D gene. V was cut by 4 bases and J by 5 bases, with 9 bases left in between. The CDR3 loop spans 14 amino acids. Germline-derived CDR1 and CDR2 are SEHNR and FQNEAQ (reference sequence). This CDR3 is CASSSIGDNSPLHF. As DNA, the CDR3 is TGTGCCAGCAGCTCCATCGGGGATAATTCACCCCTCCACTTT.

The chain uses TRBV4-1 and TRBJ2-7; TRBD2 matches at 8 bases. V was clipped by 0 bases and J by 3 bases; unmatched bases: 4. This CDR3 has 15 amino acids. Per the germline V gene, CDR1 is MGHRA and CDR2 is YSYEKL. The CDR3 nucleotides read TGCGCCAGCAGCCAAGAACCAGCGGGGGACTACGAGCAGTACTTC. This sequence encodes CASSQEPAGDYEQYF.

The chain uses TRBV2 and TRBJ1-1; 7 nucleotides match TRBD1. The CDR3 loop spans 12 amino acids. J was trimmed by 8 bases and V by 4 bases; bases with no gene match: 4. Germline V lookup: CDR1 SNHLY, CDR2 FYNNEI. The CDR3 sequence is CASSAGQIEAFF. DNA for the CDR3: TGTGCCAGCAGTGCGGGACAGATAGAAGCTTTCTTT.

The chain links TRBV15 to TRBJ2-7; 10 bases align to TRBD2. Germline-derived CDR1 and CDR2 are LNHNV and YYDKDF (reference sequence). The CDR3 loop spans 17 amino acids. V shed 0 bases and J 0 bases; nucleotides not matched to a gene: 5. The CDR3 protein is CATSRDYGTSVSYEQYF. CDR3 nucleotide sequence: TGTGCCACCAGCAGAGATTACGGGACTAGCGTCTCCTACGAGCAGTACTTC.

This chain uses TRBV11-2 with TRBJ1-2, with D perhaps matching TRBD1 (5 bases). Germline CDR1 is SGHAT and CDR2 is FQNNGV. This CDR3 is built from 15 residues. V shed 6 bases and J shed 3 bases, with 17 bases lying between them. The CDR3 here is CASSWDGRPYYGYTF. In DNA, the CDR3 is TGTGCCAGCAGTTGGGACGGCAGACCCTACTATGGCTACACCTTC.

V is TRBV19 and J is TRBJ1-1; D is perhaps TRBD1 (6 bases). CDR3 size: 13 residues. Germline V gene sequence: CDR1 LNHDA, CDR2 SQIVND (reference sequence). The V end lost 6 bases, the J end lost 1 base, and 9 bases lay between the germline ends. The CDR3 nucleotides are TGTGCCAGTAGACAGGGTTGGAACACTGAAGCTTTCTTT. Translated, it gives CASRQGWNTEAFF.

The chain couples TRBV7-2 to TRBJ1-4, with 10 bases aligning to TRBD1. Unmatched junction bases numbered 0, after V lost 3 bases and J lost 5 bases. The CDR3 extends over 14 amino acids. Germline values: CDR1 SGHTA, CDR2 FQGNSA. The CDR3 loop reads CASSLDRGNEKLFF. The CDR3 region has the DNA TGTGCCAGCAGCTTGGACAGGGGGAATGAAAAACTGTTTTTT.

This clone was counted between two and nine times. The rearrangement uses TRBV27 and TRBJ2-7; unclear D gene. Trimming pared 4 bases from V and 4 bases from J, leaving 11 bases between. CDR3 length: 13 amino acids. CDR1 is MNHEY and CDR2 is SMNVEV in the germline V gene (reference sequence). In DNA form, the CDR3 reads TGTGCCAGCAGTTCTTATCCGGTTTACGAGCAGTACTTC. Amino acids: CASSSYPVYEQYF.

This chain links TRBV9 with TRBJ1-4; the D gene is possibly TRBD1 (5 bases). Germline V gene sequence: CDR1 SGDLS, CDR2 YYNGEE. Trimming left V 0 bases short and J 7 bases short, with 13 bases between. CDR3 length: 15 residues. In DNA, the CDR3 is TGTGCCAGCAGCGTAGATCAAGGGGCCGGTGAAAAACTGTTTTTT. Translated: CASSVDQGAGEKLFF.

This chain connects TRBV2 to TRBJ1-5; D unclear. Per the germline V gene, CDR1 is SNHLY and CDR2 is FYNNEI. The CDR3 spans 14 residues. Trimming removed 4 bases from V and 1 base from J, with 8 bases in between. The CDR3 sequence is CASSVGRSNQPQHF. DNA of the CDR3: TGTGCCAGCAGTGTTGGCCGGAGCAATCAGCCCCAGCATTTT.

This clone came up once. The chain uses TRBV6-6 and TRBJ2-7, with D maybe TRBD1 (5 bases). V lost 2 bases to trimming and J lost 7 bases, with 21 bases between them. The CDR3 loop spans 16 amino acids. Germline V gives CDR1 MNHNY, CDR2 SVGAGI (reference sequence). The DNA of the CDR3 is TGTGCCAGCAGTTACCCCCAGGGATCCCTGACGTGGGAGCAGTACTTC. It yields the protein CASSYPQGSLTWEQYF.

This chain links TRBV29-1 with TRBJ1-1, with 7 bases matching TRBD1. After removal of 6 bases from V and 1 base from J, the junction contained 5 bases not matched to a gene. This CDR3 comprises 13 residues. Germline assignment: CDR1 SQVTM and CDR2 ANQGSEA. CDR3 protein: CSVRQGANTEAFF. Here the CDR3 DNA reads TGCAGCGTCCGACAGGGAGCGAACACTGAAGCTTTCTTT.

The chain is built from TRBV7-9 and TRBJ1-1; D not certain. This CDR3 contains 11 residues. The germline V and J ends were trimmed by 1 base and 13 bases, with 10 bases remaining between them. Germline CDR1 and CDR2: SEHNR and FQNEAQ (reference sequence). The chain's CDR3 is CASSLEVEGFF. For the CDR3, the DNA is TGTGCCAGCAGCTTAGAGGTGGAGGGTTTCTTT.

The chain employs TRBV29-1 and TRBJ1-2; TRBD1 might be the D (5 bases). The CDR3 has 10 amino acids. With 4 bases removed from V and 5 bases from J, the gap between germline ends came to 5 bases. Looked up from germline, CDR1 is SQVTM and CDR2 is ANQGSEA. DNA of the CDR3: TGCAGCGTTGCAGGGTATGGCTACACCTTC. As protein: CSVAGYGYTF.

The chain uses TRBV18 and TRBJ1-3, with D unresolved. CDR3 length: 12 amino acids. Germline V CDR1 and CDR2: KGHSH, LQKENI. Trimming cost V 3 bases and J 1 base, with 1 base left between them. CDR3 nucleotide sequence: TGTGCCAGCTCACCGTCTGGAAACACCATATATTTT. Translated, it gives CASSPSGNTIYF.